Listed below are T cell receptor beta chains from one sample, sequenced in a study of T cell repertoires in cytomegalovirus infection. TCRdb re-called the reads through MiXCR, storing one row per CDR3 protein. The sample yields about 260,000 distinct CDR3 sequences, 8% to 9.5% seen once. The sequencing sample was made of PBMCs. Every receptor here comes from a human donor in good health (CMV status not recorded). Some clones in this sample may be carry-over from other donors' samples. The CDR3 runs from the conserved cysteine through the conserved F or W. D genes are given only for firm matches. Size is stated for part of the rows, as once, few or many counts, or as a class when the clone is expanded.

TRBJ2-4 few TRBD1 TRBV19 TGTGCCAGTACCCGACAGGGAATAAGTAACATTCAGTACTTC CASTRQGISNIQYF
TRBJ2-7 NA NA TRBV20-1 TGCAGTGCTAGTTCGACAGGACAGAGCCTCTACGAGCAGTACTTC CSASSTGQSLYEQYF
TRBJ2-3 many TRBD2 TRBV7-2 TGTGCCAGCAGCTTACTAGCGGGAGGGCAAGATACGCAGTATTTT CASSLLAGGQDTQYF
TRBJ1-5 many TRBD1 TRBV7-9 TGTGCCAGCACGCCACAGGGGCTTGGGAATCAGCCCCAGCATTTT CASTPQGLGNQPQHF
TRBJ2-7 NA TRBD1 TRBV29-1 TGCAGCGTTTGGGACAGACCCTACTCCTACGAGCAGTACTTC CSVWDRPYSYEQYF
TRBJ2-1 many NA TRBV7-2 TGTGCCAGCAGCTCATCCCTAGAAGTTGAGCAGTTCTTC CASSSSLEVEQFF
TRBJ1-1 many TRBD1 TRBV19 TGTGCCAGTAGTGACGGACAGGGAGGAGTGGCGAACACTGAAGCTTTCTTT CASSDGQGGVANTEAFF
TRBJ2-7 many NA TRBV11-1 TGTGCCAGCAGCTTCGACAGACCCTACGAGCAGTACTTC CASSFDRPYEQYF
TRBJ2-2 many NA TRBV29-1 TGCAGCGTTGAAACGAACACCGGGGAGCTGTTTTTT CSVETNTGELFF
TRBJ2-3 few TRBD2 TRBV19 TGTGCCAGTAGTATGGGGGGGAAGGAAGATACGCAGTATTTT CASSMGGKEDTQYF
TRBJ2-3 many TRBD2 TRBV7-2 TGTGCCAGCAGCACTGGACTAGCGGGGGGCACAGATACGCAGTATTTT CASSTGLAGGTDTQYF
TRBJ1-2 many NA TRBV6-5 TGTGCCAGCAGTTACTCCCTGAGTGGGCCGGGCTACACCTTC CASSYSLSGPGYTF
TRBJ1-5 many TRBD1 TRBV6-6 TGTGCCAGCAGTACAGGGGTTCAGCCCCAGCATTTT CASSTGVQPQHF
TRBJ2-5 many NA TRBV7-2 TGTGCCAGCAGCGGAGAGGGGGGCAAAGAGACCCAGTACTTC CASSGEGGKETQYF
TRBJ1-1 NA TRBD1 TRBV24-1 TGTGCCACCAGTGATCCCTCGGCGGCAGGGGGCGAAGCTTTCTTT CATSDPSAAGGEAFF
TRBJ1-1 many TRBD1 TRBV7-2 TGTGCCAGCAGCTTAGGCCGGGACAGGAACACTGAAGCTTTCTTT CASSLGRDRNTEAFF
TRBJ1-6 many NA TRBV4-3 TGCGCCAGCAGCCAAGATCGGGATGGGAATTCACCCCTCCACTTT CASSQDRDGNSPLHF
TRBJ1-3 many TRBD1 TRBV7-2 TGTGCCAGCAGCTTATTCGGGACAGGGCCTGGAAACACCATATATTTT CASSLFGTGPGNTIYF
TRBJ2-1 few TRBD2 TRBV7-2 TGTGCCAGCAGCGCCGGGACTAGCGGGGGTTCTAGGGAGCAGTTCTTC CASSAGTSGGSREQFF
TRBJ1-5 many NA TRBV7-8 TGTGCCAGCAGCTTAGCTGGGGGACGGTATAGCAATCAGCCCCAGCATTTT CASSLAGGRYSNQPQHF
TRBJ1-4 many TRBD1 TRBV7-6 TGTGCCAGCAGTACCGGGACAGGGGCCTTTAATGAAAAACTGTTTTTT CASSTGTGAFNEKLFF
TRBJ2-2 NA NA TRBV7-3 TGTGCCAGAAGCCCGTGGGACACCATCACCGGGGAGCTGTTTTTT CARSPWDTITGELFF
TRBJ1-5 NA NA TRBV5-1 TGCGCCAGCAGAGGGGACCGTAATCAGCCCCAGCATTTT CASRGDRNQPQHF
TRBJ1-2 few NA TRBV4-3 TGCGCCAGCAGCCAAGATTTTGGGGGCGCGGGCTACACCTTC CASSQDFGGAGYTF
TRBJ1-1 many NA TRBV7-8 TGTGCCAGCAGCGCAAACACTGAAGCTTTCTTT CASSANTEAFF
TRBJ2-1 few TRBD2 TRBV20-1 TGCAGTGCTAGAGCCGGCGGGAGGACTAGCTCCTACAATGAGCAGTTCTTC CSARAGGRTSSYNEQFF
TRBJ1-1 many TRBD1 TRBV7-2 TGTGCCAGCAGCTTGGGGACAGGGGTCATAGACACTGAAGCTTTCTTT CASSLGTGVIDTEAFF
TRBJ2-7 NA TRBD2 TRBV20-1 TGCAGTGCTAGGCAAAAGGGACTAGCGACCTACGAGCAGTACTTC CSARQKGLATYEQYF
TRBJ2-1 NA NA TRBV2 TGTGCCAGCAGTGAAGCCGTCCGGCGAGAGCAGTTCTTC CASSEAVRREQFF
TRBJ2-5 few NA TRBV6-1 TGTGCCAGCAGTGAAGGTCTGGACAGAGAGACCCAGTACTTC CASSEGLDRETQYF
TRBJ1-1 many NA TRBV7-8 TGTGCCAGCAGCTTAGGAGCCAAGCTGAACACTGAAGCTTTCTTT CASSLGAKLNTEAFF
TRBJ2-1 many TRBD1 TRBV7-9 TGTGCCAGCAGCCAGGGACAGTACAATGAGCAGTTCTTC CASSQGQYNEQFF
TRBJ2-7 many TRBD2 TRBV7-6 TGTGCCAGCAGCTTACGGAGGATTCGGCTAGCGGGAGAAACCCACTACGAGCAGTACTTC CASSLRRIRLAGETHYEQYF
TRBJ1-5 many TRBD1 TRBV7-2 TGTGCCAGCAGCCCCCGGACAGGGGGCGGCAATCAGCCCCAGCATTTT CASSPRTGGGNQPQHF
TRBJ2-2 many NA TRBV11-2 TGTGCCAGCAGCTTGGACTATAGGGCCGGGGAGCTGTTTTTT CASSLDYRAGELFF
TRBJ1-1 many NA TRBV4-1 TGCGCCAGCAGCCAAGACAGGGTGAACACTGAAGCTTTCTTT CASSQDRVNTEAFF
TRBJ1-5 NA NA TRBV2 TGTGCCAGCAGGAGGACCGCTCAAGGACCCCAGCATTTT CASRRTAQGPQHF
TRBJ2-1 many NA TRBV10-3 TGTGCCATCGGCGAAGGATACAATGAGCAGTTCTTC CAIGEGYNEQFF
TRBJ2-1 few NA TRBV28 TGTGCCAGCAGTTGGTACGGGGCTTCCTACAATGAGCAGTTCTTC CASSWYGASYNEQFF
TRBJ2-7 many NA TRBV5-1 TGCGCCAGCAGCCGGACGACAGGCTCCCTCTACGAGCAGTACTTC CASSRTTGSLYEQYF
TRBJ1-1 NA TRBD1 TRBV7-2 TGTGCCAGCAGCTATAGTGGGGAGCCCAGGGGGGCTTTCTTT CASSYSGEPRGAFF
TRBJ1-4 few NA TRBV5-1 TGCGCCAGCAGCACATTAAATTCAACTAATGAAAAACTGTTTTTT CASSTLNSTNEKLFF
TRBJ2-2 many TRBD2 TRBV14 TGTGCCAGCAGCCCCATCCGACTAGCGGGAGTGGGAACCGGGGAGCTGTTTTTT CASSPIRLAGVGTGELFF
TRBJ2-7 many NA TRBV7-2 TGTGCCAGCAGCTTAGCGGGGGGGGCTCTAACTCACGAGCAGTACTTC CASSLAGGALTHEQYF
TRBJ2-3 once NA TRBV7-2 TGTGCCAGCAGTCCCCCTGATACGCAGTATTTT CASSPPDTQYF
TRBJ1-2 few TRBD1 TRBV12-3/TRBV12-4 TGTGCCAGCGCCTGGGGACAGGGTAGTGGCTACACCTTC CASAWGQGSGYTF
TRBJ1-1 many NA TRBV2 TGTGCCAGCATGGACACAGGGCTCCACACTGAAGCTTTCTTT CASMDTGLHTEAFF
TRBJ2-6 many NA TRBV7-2 TGTGCCAGCAGCTTAAGCCTCAACGTCCTGACTTTC CASSLSLNVLTF